This TCR beta chain was recorded in a study of CD8+ T cells in alopecia areata. In each case, RNA was isolated and then reverse transcribed into cDNA as the sequencing template. Profiled with immunoSEQ multiplex PCR; TCRdb holds only in-frame clones, not every one. The sample has around 200,000 clones; roughly 60% are singletons. CDR3 length: 16 amino acids. The germline V gene encodes CDR1 MGHRA and CDR2 YSYEKL. Trimming left V 2 bases short and J 5 bases short, with 18 bases between. Specimen: CD4+ T cells sorted from blood, collected at week 0. The sequence was collected from a human donor with alopecia areata. The chain has TRBV4-1 and TRBJ1-2, with a possible D match to TRBD1 (6 bases). CDR3: CASSQPRDTGTYGYTF. The CDR3 DNA reads TGCGCCAGCAGCCAACCCCGGGACACGGGGACTTATGGCTACACCTTC.